The 7 T cell receptor beta chains below come from one sample, sequenced in a study of blood T cell repertoires in COVID-19. Using immunoSEQ multiplex PCR, the repertoire was profiled, and TCRdb retains in-frame clones only, with some absent. This sample carries 40,000 to 50,000 clones, 80% to 90% of them seen once, and the ten largest clones take roughly 2.9%. The sample consisted of peripheral blood. The receptors shown here come from a woman aged 80 or older with acute or convalescent COVID-19.

This clone was seen a single time. This chain links TRBV5-1 with TRBJ2-2; D uncertain. The germline V gene encodes CDR1 SGHRS and CDR2 YFSETQ. The germline V and J ends were trimmed by 4 bases and 1 base, with 8 bases remaining between them. CDR3 length equals 14 residues. For the CDR3, the DNA is TGCGCCAGCAGCGGTGGCGGGAACACCGGGGAGCTGTTTTTT. Amino acids: CASSGGGNTGELFF.

The chain has TRBV5-4 and TRBJ2-6; D not resolved. The germline CDR1 and CDR2 sequences are SGHNT and YYREEE (reference sequence). CDR3 length: 15 residues. Trimming cost V 0 bases and J 6 bases, with 10 bases left between them. The CDR3 DNA is TGTGCCAGCAGCTTGGGGCAATATATGGCCAACGTCCTGACTTTC. Translating it yields CASSLGQYMANVLTF.

V and J are TRBV4-1 and TRBJ2-1; TRBD1 agrees at 9 bases. J gave up 5 bases and V 5 bases, and 13 bases lay outside the gene matches. The CDR3 totals 17 residues. CDR1 is MGHRA and CDR2 is YSYEKL in the germline V gene. The CDR3 sequence is CASSSKPGQGRHNEQFF. The CDR3 DNA is TGCGCCAGCAGCTCGAAACCGGGACAGGGAAGACACAATGAGCAGTTCTTC.

The V gene is TRBV7-8, the J gene TRBJ1-3; 7 bases are a match to TRBD1. CDR3 size: 14 residues. After removal of 5 bases from V and 0 bases from J, the junction contained 1 base not matched to a gene. CDR1 is SGHVS and CDR2 is FQNEAQ in the germline V gene. DNA for the CDR3: TGTGCCAGCAGCGGGACAGTCTCTGGAAACACCATATATTTT. Translated, it gives CASSGTVSGNTIYF.

The gene calls are TRBV27 and TRBJ2-7; D unclear. V lost 6 bases and J 3 bases, leaving 6 bases between the germline ends. Germline CDR1 reads MNHEY; CDR2 reads SMNVEV (reference sequence). This CDR3 region has 11 residues. This CDR3 is CASSYGYEQYF. The CDR3 coding sequence is TGTGCCAGCAGCTATGGCTACGAGCAGTACTTC.

The chain combines TRBV5-1 with TRBJ1-1, with 8 bases identical to TRBD1. CDR3 size: 14 residues. With 4 bases clipped from V and 3 bases from J, the junction kept 5 bases outside the gene matches. Germline loops: CDR1 SGHRS, CDR2 YFSETQ. The CDR3 nucleotides read TGCGCCAGCAGCGTGACAGGGGCAGACACTGAAGCTTTCTTT. Its translation: CASSVTGADTEAFF.

The rearrangement links TRBV3-1 (or the pseudogene TRBV3-2) to TRBJ1-5; D gene ambiguous. Germline lookup yields CDR1 LGHDT and CDR2 YNNKEL (reference sequence). Trimming took off 1 base at V and 2 bases at J, with 6 bases between the two ends. The CDR3 loop spans 14 amino acids. CDR3 bases: TGTGCCAGCAGCCAAGGAGCGGGCAATCAGCCCCAGCATTTT. Protein: CASSQGAGNQPQHF.